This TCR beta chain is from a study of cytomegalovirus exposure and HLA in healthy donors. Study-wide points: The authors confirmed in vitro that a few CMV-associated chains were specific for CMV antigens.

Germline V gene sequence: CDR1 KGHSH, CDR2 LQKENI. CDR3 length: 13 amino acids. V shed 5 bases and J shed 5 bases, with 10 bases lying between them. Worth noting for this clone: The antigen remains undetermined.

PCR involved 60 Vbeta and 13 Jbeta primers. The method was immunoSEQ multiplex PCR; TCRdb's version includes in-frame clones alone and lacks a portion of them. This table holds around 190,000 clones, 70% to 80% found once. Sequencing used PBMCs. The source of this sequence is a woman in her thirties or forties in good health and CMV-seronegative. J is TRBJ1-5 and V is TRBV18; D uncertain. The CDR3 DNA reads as TGTGCCAGCTCAGCGGACTCATATCAGCCCCAGCATTTT. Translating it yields CASSADSYQPQHF.